The 29 T cell receptor beta chains given below trace back to one sample, sequenced in a study of T-cell reconstitution after alpha-beta-depleted transplantation in children. The library targeted TCRbeta and was prepared with unique molecular identifiers. TCRdb fed the PCR reads into MiXCR, producing one record per CDR3 protein. The table lists over 400,000 distinct CDR3 sequences, 43% of them singletons. Specimen: PBMCs, collected before TCRalphabeta/CD19-depleted stem cell transplant. These receptors originate from a girl aged 2 to 9 with aplastic anemia, due to receive a stem cell transplant.

The CDR3, as DNA: TGTGCCAGCAGTTACGGCGGTTCACCCCTCCACTTT. Translated: CASSYGGSPLHF. The genes are TRBV6-5 and TRBJ1-6, with no clear D. CDR3 size: 12 residues. Germline loops: CDR1 MNHEY, CDR2 SVGAGI. The germline V and J ends were trimmed by 2 bases and 9 bases, with 5 bases remaining between them.

The chain is built from TRBV10-3 and TRBJ2-7; 8 bases are shared with TRBD2. The CDR3 runs to 17 residues. Germline values: CDR1 ENHRY, CDR2 SYGVKD. V shed 6 bases and J 3 bases; nucleotides not matched to a gene: 16. The CDR3 nucleotides read TGTGCCATCAGCAGCCTGCCGGGACTAGGACCCGACTACGAGCAGTACTTC. This encodes CAISSLPGLGPDYEQYF.

As to this clonotype: With a much larger clone just one base away, this may be a read error. This chain connects TRBV5-1 to TRBJ2-1; 8 nucleotides line up with TRBD2. The end of the DNA is better explained by TRBJ2-7, so the J call may be wrong. The CDR3 contains 15 residues. The germline V gene encodes CDR1 SGHRS and CDR2 YFSETQ. The CDR3 DNA sequence: TGCGCCAGCAGCTTGAAGCGGGAGCGCAACAATGAGCAGTACTTC. It translates to CASSLKRERNNEQYF.

This chain uses TRBV20-1 with TRBJ2-1, with D possibly TRBD2 on 5 matching bases. CDR1 is DFQATT, CDR2 SNEGSKA, per germline (reference sequence). V shed 6 bases and J shed 0 bases, with 15 bases lying between them. The CDR3 covers 15 residues. CDR3 sequence (DNA): TGCAGTGCCGCACGGGGTTCGAGCTCCTACAATGAGCAGTTCTTC. Translating it yields CSAARGSSSYNEQFF.

V usage is TRBV5-1 and J usage is TRBJ2-7, with 7 positions matching TRBD1. Germline assignment: CDR1 SGHRS and CDR2 YFSETQ. This CDR3 spans 14 amino acids. Trimming removed 3 bases from V and 4 bases from J; junction bases left unmatched: 7. CDR3 sequence reads: CASSWGQSSYEQYF. CDR3 DNA sequence: TGCGCCAGCAGCTGGGGACAGAGTAGTTACGAGCAGTACTTC.

The chain carries TRBV20-1 and TRBJ2-1; 10 bases are a match to TRBD2. V lost 4 bases to trimming and J lost 4 bases; unmatched junction nucleotides: 7. CDR3 length equals 15 residues. Germline V gene data show CDR1 as DFQATT and CDR2 as SNEGSKA (reference sequence). The CDR3 DNA reads TGCAGTGCTACCGTAGCGGGGGGTCTATACAATGAGCAGTTCTTC. As protein: CSATVAGGLYNEQFF.

This clonotype was detected ten times or more. The J gene is TRBJ2-1, the V gene TRBV24-1; D possibly matches TRBD1 or TRBD2 (5 bases each). The CDR3 is 14 amino acids. Germline V gene sequence: CDR1 KGHDR, CDR2 SFDVKD. V dropped 9 bases and J dropped 4 bases, with 15 bases sitting between them. CDR3 residues: CATSGPGAYNEQFF. The CDR3 DNA reads TGTGCCACCTCGGGGCCAGGCGCATACAATGAGCAGTTCTTC.

This clonotype was seen ten or more times. This sequence joins TRBV5-1 and TRBJ1-1; D unresolved. CDR3 length equals 14 residues. Germline lookup yields CDR1 SGHRS and CDR2 YFSETQ. Trimming took 0 bases from V and 1 from J, leaving 7 bases between them. The CDR3 DNA sequence: TGCGCCAGCAGCTTGGGACACGGGAACACTGAAGCTTTCTTT. Encoded protein: CASSLGHGNTEAFF. Drawing the rest from reference TRBV5-1 and TRBJ1-1, the complete variable domain is KAGVTQTPRYLIKTRGQQVTLSCSPISGHRSVSWYQQTPGQGLQFLFEYFSETQRNKGNFPGRFSGRQFSNSRSEMNVSTLELGDSALYLCASSLGHGNTEAFFGQGTRLTVV.

This clonotype was seen a few times. V usage is TRBV20-1 and J usage is TRBJ1-2; D is undetermined. The germline V gene encodes CDR1 DFQATT and CDR2 SNEGSKA (reference sequence). V was trimmed by 0 bases and J by 6 bases, leaving 14 bases between them. The CDR3 spans 14 residues. CDR3 in DNA: TGCAGTGCTAGAGACACAAGGGTTACCAATGGCTACACCTTC. Its protein is CSARDTRVTNGYTF.

The CDR3 sequence: CASSRTTGANSYNSPLHF. CDR3 DNA: TGCGCCAGCAGCAGAACGACAGGGGCGAACTCCTATAATTCACCCCTCCACTTT. The chain recombines TRBV5-1 with TRBJ1-6; TRBD1 matches 8 bases. The trim removed 4 bases at V and 0 bases at J, leaving 9 bases unmatched. The CDR3 is made up of 18 amino acids. CDR1 and CDR2 (germline): SGHRS, YFSETQ.

This clonotype has just one count. The J gene is TRBJ2-3, the V gene TRBV20-1; TRBD2 aligns across 11 bases. With V trimmed by 7 bases and J by 6 bases, 9 bases remained unmatched. The germline CDR1 and CDR2 sequences are DFQATT and SNEGSKA (reference sequence). The CDR3 has 14 amino acids. DNA of the CDR3: TGCAGTGTATTAGCGGGGGGGCCCGAGGATACGCAGTATTTT. Protein sequence: CSVLAGGPEDTQYF.

The chain uses TRBV7-9 and TRBJ1-1; D perhaps matches TRBD1 (6 bases). CDR3 length: 13 amino acids. V lost 7 bases, J lost 7 bases, and 16 bases lay in between. Germline loops: CDR1 SEHNR, CDR2 FQNEAQ (reference sequence). The CDR3 here is CASIIGQYVEAFF. CDR3 nucleotides: TGTGCCAGCATTATCGGACAGTATGTTGAAGCTTTCTTT.

This clonotype appeared a few times. The chain employs TRBV5-1 and TRBJ1-6, with 8 bases that match TRBD1. V lost 0 bases, J lost 10 bases, and 3 bases stayed unmatched. CDR1 is SGHRS and CDR2 is YFSETQ in the germline V gene. The CDR3 is 14 residues long. CDR3 coding DNA: TGCGCCAGCAGCTTGGCAGGGGGCCCGTCACCCCTCCACTTT. This sequence encodes CASSLAGGPSPLHF. Together with reference TRBV5-1 and TRBJ1-6, the CDR3 gives the full variable domain: KAGVTQTPRYLIKTRGQQVTLSCSPISGHRSVSWYQQTPGQGLQFLFEYFSETQRNKGNFPGRFSGRQFSNSRSEMNVSTLELGDSALYLCASSLAGGPSPLHFGNGTRLTVT.

The chain couples TRBV6-5 to TRBJ2-3; TRBD2 aligns across 14 bases. The junction had 7 bases not matched to a gene; V was cut back by 4 bases and J by 4 bases. The CDR3 consists of 17 residues. Germline V gene data show CDR1 as MNHEY and CDR2 as SVGAGI. CDR3 sequence (DNA): TGTGCCAGCAGTTCGCGACTAGCGGGAGGGTTTTCAGATACGCAGTATTTT. Its protein product is CASSSRLAGGFSDTQYF.

This clonotype was seen more than once but under ten times. The chain joins TRBV5-1 to TRBJ2-1; TRBD2 aligns across 11 bases. This CDR3 is built from 17 residues. V shed 4 bases and J 8 bases; nucleotides not matched to a gene: 14. CDR1 and CDR2 from the germline V gene are SGHRS and YFSETQ. The CDR3 loop reads CASSPSGLAVGDDEQFF. CDR3 nucleotides: TGCGCCAGCAGCCCATCGGGACTAGCGGTTGGAGACGATGAGCAGTTCTTC.

This sequence joins TRBV5-1 and TRBJ1-4; no definite D call. From germline, CDR1 is SGHRS and CDR2 YFSETQ. This CDR3 spans 16 amino acids. Trimming shortened V by 0 bases and J by 7 bases, and 16 bases separated the two germline ends. CDR3 DNA sequence: TGCGCCAGCAGCTTGGCCGGGAGTAGTTCGGGTGAAAAACTGTTTTTT. Translation gives CASSLAGSSSGEKLFF.

In this sample, this clonotype turned up many times. The chain carries TRBV5-1 and TRBJ2-1; perhaps TRBD2 as D (6 bases). Germline V lookup: CDR1 SGHRS, CDR2 YFSETQ. Trimming removed 2 bases from V and 1 base from J, with 13 bases in between. The CDR3 extends over 16 amino acids. CDR3 nucleotides: TGCGCCAGCAGCTTCCCCCGGGGGACTTCCTACAATGAGCAGTTCTTC. Translated, it gives CASSFPRGTSYNEQFF.

The rearrangement joins TRBV5-1 to TRBJ2-3; the D gene is possibly TRBD2 (6 bases). V gave up 0 bases and J gave up 1 base, with 12 bases separating them. The germline gives CDR1 SGHRS, CDR2 YFSETQ. The CDR3 spans 16 residues. This CDR3 reads CASSLGVSGGTDTQYF. As DNA, the CDR3 is TGCGCCAGCAGCTTGGGAGTTTCGGGGGGCACAGATACGCAGTATTTT.

This clonotype turned up a few times. V and J are TRBV6-1 and TRBJ2-3; D remains unclear. Trimming took 8 bases from V and 8 from J, leaving 14 bases between them. Germline V gene lookup returns CDR1 MNHNS and CDR2 SASEGT. The CDR3 extends over 12 amino acids. The CDR3 here is CASFGPMATQYF. CDR3 DNA: TGTGCCAGCTTTGGCCCGATGGCTACGCAGTATTTT.

Ten or more counts support this clonotype. J is TRBJ2-5 and V is TRBV6-5; TRBD2 matches at 10 bases. V dropped 6 bases and J dropped 2; count of bases not matched to a gene: 3. The CDR3 runs 14 residues. In germline, CDR1 is MNHEY, CDR2 SVGAGI. The CDR3 here is CASRLAGRQETQYF. The CDR3 nucleotides are TGTGCCAGCAGACTAGCGGGACGTCAAGAGACCCAGTACTTC.

This clonotype was counted many times. The chain joins TRBV5-1 to TRBJ1-1; D is ambiguous. Trimming took 0 bases from V and 2 from J, leaving 5 bases between them. This CDR3 comprises 13 residues. Germline loops: CDR1 SGHRS, CDR2 YFSETQ. This chain's CDR3 is CASSLAANTEAFF. CDR3 nucleotides: TGCGCCAGCAGCTTGGCTGCAAACACTGAAGCTTTCTTT.

This chain joins TRBV7-3 and TRBJ2-1; perhaps TRBD1 as D (6 bases). V dropped 1 base and J dropped 7 bases, with 8 bases sitting between them. Germline CDR1 reads SGHTA; CDR2 reads FQGTGA. There are 13 residues in the CDR3. The CDR3 coding sequence is TGTGCCAGCAGCTTAATCAGGGGAAATGAGCAGTTCTTC. This gives the protein CASSLIRGNEQFF.

This clonotype was detected only a few times. This chain joins TRBV6-1 and TRBJ1-1; 9 bases are shared with TRBD1. The CDR3 runs 13 residues. The germline V gene has CDR1 MNHNS and CDR2 SASEGT. J lost 8 bases, V lost 7 bases, and 8 bases had no gene match. The CDR3 sequence: CASTGTGRSEAFF. CDR3 in DNA: TGTGCCAGCACTGGGACAGGGAGAAGCGAAGCTTTCTTT.

The chain combines TRBV6-2 or TRBV6-3 with TRBJ2-1; D is unresolved. V lost 2 bases and J 8 bases, leaving 4 bases between the germline ends. The CDR3 sequence is 11 residues long. CDR1 and CDR2 (germline): MNHEY, SVGEGT. The CDR3 DNA follows: TGTGCCAGCAGTTACCGCCATGAGCAGTTCTTC. Its protein is CASSYRHEQFF.

Only a few counts were recorded for this clonotype. V gene TRBV9 combines with J gene TRBJ2-6, with 9 bases lining up with TRBD2. J was trimmed by 1 base and V by 2 bases; bases with no gene match: 7. CDR1 is SGDLS, CDR2 YYNGEE, per germline. The CDR3 extends over 18 amino acids. CDR3 nucleotides: TGTGCCAGCAGCGTCCCTCTGGCGGGAGGGTCTGGGGCCAACGTCCTGACTTTC. It yields the protein CASSVPLAGGSGANVLTF.

This clonotype has just a few counts. The J gene is TRBJ2-1, the V gene TRBV20-1; TRBD2 matches at 12 bases. The V segment lost 2 bases and the J segment 9 bases; nucleotides outside the gene matches: 14. This CDR3 contains 17 residues. In germline, CDR1 is DFQATT, CDR2 SNEGSKA (reference sequence). DNA for the CDR3: TGCAGTGCTAGATCCCCTCAGACTAGCGGGAGTCGTGGTGAGCAGTTCTTC. The encoded protein is CSARSPQTSGSRGEQFF.

This clonotype was recorded at least ten times. The gene calls are TRBV5-1 and TRBJ1-1, with 9 bases fitting TRBD1. V gave up 1 base and J gave up 2 bases; unmatched junction bases: 3. This CDR3 region has 15 residues. Germline CDR1 SGHRS, CDR2 YFSETQ. The CDR3 reads CASSLQGQGNTEAFF. In DNA form, the CDR3 reads TGCGCCAGCAGCTTGCAGGGACAGGGAAACACTGAAGCTTTCTTT.

This clonotype has a handful of counts. This rearrangement joins TRBV20-1 to TRBJ2-3; a weak D match, TRBD1 (5 bases). V was clipped by 5 bases and J by 0 bases, with 18 bases between them. Germline lookup yields CDR1 DFQATT and CDR2 SNEGSKA (reference sequence). CDR3 length: 16 amino acids. The chain's CDR3 is CSARRTLEFSTDTQYF. CDR3 bases: TGCAGTGCTCGTAGGACACTGGAGTTTAGCACAGATACGCAGTATTTT.

The V and J genes are TRBV6-1 and TRBJ2-1, with 13 bases aligning to TRBD2. There are 18 residues in the CDR3. V shed 2 bases, J shed 4 bases, and the junction held 8 bases outside the gene matches. From germline, CDR1 is MNHNS and CDR2 SASEGT. The DNA of the CDR3 is TGTGCCAGCAGTGAATGGACTAGCGGGAGAAAGGCGTACAATGAGCAGTTCTTC. Encoded protein: CASSEWTSGRKAYNEQFF.